This entry concerns a single T cell receptor beta chain. Described treatment: oral pan-JAK inhibitor, 5-10 mg twice daily. The authors extracted RNA and reverse transcribed it into cDNA as the sequencing template. The method was immunoSEQ multiplex PCR; TCRdb's version includes in-frame clones alone and lacks a portion of them. This sample has 90,000 to 150,000 clones, with about 50% found just once. This specimen belongs to a study of CD8+ T cells in alopecia areata. Looked up from germline, CDR1 is MNHEY and CDR2 is SMNVEV (reference sequence). The CDR3 contains 16 residues. V dropped 7 bases and J dropped 2; count of bases not matched to a gene: 11.

This chain uses TRBV27 with TRBJ2-3; 8 bases line up with TRBD2. The input for sequencing was CD4+ T cells sorted from blood, taken at week 4, from a patient treated with tofacitinib. This TCR came from a human donor with alopecia areata. The CDR3 bases are TGTGCCAGCATCTCAGCGGGAGTTCTCTCCACAGATACGCAGTATTTT. This sequence encodes CASISAGVLSTDTQYF.